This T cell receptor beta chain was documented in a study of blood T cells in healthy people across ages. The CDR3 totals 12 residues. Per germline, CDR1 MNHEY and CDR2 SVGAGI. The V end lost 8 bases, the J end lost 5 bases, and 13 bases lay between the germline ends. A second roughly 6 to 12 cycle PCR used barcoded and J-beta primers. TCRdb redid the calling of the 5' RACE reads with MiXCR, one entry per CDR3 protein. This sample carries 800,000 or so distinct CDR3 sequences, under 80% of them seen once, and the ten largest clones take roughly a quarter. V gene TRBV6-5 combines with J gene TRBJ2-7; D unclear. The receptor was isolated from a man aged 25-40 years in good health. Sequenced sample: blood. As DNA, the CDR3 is TGTGCCAGCCGTGGTCGTGTCCACGAGCAGTACTTC. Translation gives CASRGRVHEQYF.